This passage covers 11 T cell receptor beta chains from one sample sequenced in a study of blood T cell repertoires in COVID-19. This table comes from immunoSEQ multiplex PCR, and its TCRdb copy is limited to in-frame clones, with some not included. This table holds about 140,000 clones, around 81% found once. Sequenced sample: peripheral blood. Receptors originate from a human donor in a cohort sampled during active COVID-19.

The chain couples TRBV4-3 to TRBJ2-1; 7 nucleotides agree with TRBD2. This CDR3 region has 16 residues. CDR1 and CDR2 (germline): LGHNA, YSLEER. V trimming: 1 base; J trimming: 2 bases; junction bases outside the gene matches: 5. The CDR3 DNA reads as TGCGCCAGCAGCCAAGTAGGGCTAGCGGCCTACAATGAGCAGTTCTTC. As protein: CASSQVGLAAYNEQFF.

The V call is TRBV10-3, the J call TRBJ2-5, with 8 nucleotides matching TRBD1. CDR1 and CDR2 from the germline V gene are ENHRY and SYGVKD. This CDR3 has 14 residues. V lost 2 bases to trimming and J lost 5 bases; unmatched junction nucleotides: 4. The CDR3 spells CAISETDRGETQYF. The DNA for the CDR3 is TGTGCCATCAGTGAGACCGACAGGGGTGAGACCCAGTACTTC.

This clone was seen only once. The V and J genes are TRBV5-1 and TRBJ1-6; D perhaps matches TRBD1 (6 bases). Between the trimmed V and J ends, which lost 4 bases and 7 bases, there was a span of 15 bases. CDR1 and CDR2 from the germline V gene are SGHRS and YFSETQ. The CDR3 covers 15 residues. CDR3 region: CASSDNRVENSPLHF. As DNA, the CDR3 is TGCGCCAGCAGCGACAACAGGGTGGAGAATTCACCCCTCCACTTT.

This chain uses TRBV5-8 with TRBJ1-2; 9 bases are a match to TRBD1. CDR3 length: 17 amino acids. With 4 bases clipped from V and 3 bases from J, the junction kept 13 bases outside the gene matches. The germline V gene encodes CDR1 SGHTS and CDR2 YDEGEE. In DNA form, the CDR3 reads TGTGCCAGCAGCCGCTTCCCGGGACAGGGACGGGACTATGGCTACACCTTC. This gives the protein CASSRFPGQGRDYGYTF.

The gene calls are TRBV6-2 or TRBV6-3 and TRBJ2-3, with 7 nucleotides matching TRBD2. Germline lookup yields CDR1 MNHEY and CDR2 SVGEGT. Trimming cost V 4 bases and J 2 bases; bases outside gene matches: 3. The CDR3 consists of 14 residues. Written as DNA, the CDR3 is TGTGCCAGCAGTTCACTAGCGTACACAGATACGCAGTATTTT. Protein: CASSSLAYTDTQYF.

The V gene is TRBV19, the J gene TRBJ1-4, with D perhaps TRBD1 (6 bases). V dropped 5 bases and J dropped 8 bases, with 12 bases sitting between them. The CDR3 is 13 amino acids. Germline CDR1 and CDR2: LNHDA and SQIVND (reference sequence). The CDR3 reads CASSGRGLEKLFF. CDR3 bases: TGTGCCAGTAGTGGCAGGGGCTTGGAAAAACTGTTTTTT.

This chain joins TRBV19 and TRBJ1-6; possibly TRBD1 for D (6 bases). V lost 7 bases and J lost 10, with 11 bases in between. The CDR3 is made up of 12 amino acids. Looked up from germline, CDR1 is LNHDA and CDR2 is SQIVND (reference sequence). The CDR3 bases are TGTGCCAGTACGGGGGGCCTGTCACCCCTCCACTTT. The encoded protein is CASTGGLSPLHF.

The chain joins TRBV6-6 to TRBJ1-4, with TRBD1 as a possible D gene (5 bases). The V and J ends lost 5 bases and 10 bases respectively, with 20 bases between them. Germline loops: CDR1 MNHNY, CDR2 SVGAGI (reference sequence). The CDR3 extends over 15 amino acids. The CDR3 DNA reads TGTGCCAGCAGTATGGGCGACGGAGGGGTCGGAAAACTGTTTTTT. Residues: CASSMGDGGVGKLFF.

The genes are TRBV4-3 and TRBJ1-2, with D uncertain. From germline, CDR1 is LGHNA and CDR2 YSLEER. The V end was cut by 0 bases, the J end by 2 bases, with 10 bases between. The CDR3 contains 15 residues. The CDR3 reads CASSQDSKRNYGYTF. The CDR3 DNA follows: TGCGCCAGCAGCCAAGATTCGAAGCGAAACTATGGCTACACCTTC.

The V gene is TRBV5-6, the J gene TRBJ1-2, with 8 bases fitting TRBD1. Trimming removed 4 bases from V and 8 bases from J; junction bases left unmatched: 10. Germline-derived CDR1 and CDR2 are SGHDT and YYEEEE. This CDR3 contains 14 residues. The CDR3 nucleotides are TGTGCCAGCAGCCGCAACAGGGGGTCGGGAGGCTACACCTTC. It translates to CASSRNRGSGGYTF.

V and J are TRBV19 and TRBJ1-5; D gene ambiguous. Germline CDR1 LNHDA, CDR2 SQIVND (reference sequence). V was pared by 10 bases and J by 5 bases, with 15 bases between. CDR3 length: 13 amino acids. CDR3 coding DNA: TGTGCCACAGCGCCTATCGGGGATCAGCCCCAGCATTTT. Its translation is CATAPIGDQPQHF.